The entry below gives a single TCR beta chain sequence along with its context. The entry originates in a study of shared T cell receptors in the human thymus. Using immunoSEQ multiplex PCR, the repertoire was profiled, and TCRdb retains in-frame clones only, with some absent. The sample comprises 500,000 to 850,000 clones, around 87% of which are singletons, and roughly 0.0094% rests with the top ten. Trimming left V 7 bases short and J 5 bases short, with 15 bases between. In germline, CDR1 is MDHEN, CDR2 SYDVKM. This CDR3 has 14 residues. The same sample was also used in a study of human thymus T cells. That paper adds: It was from resections taken during corrective heart surgery that the thymus tissue came. Reports from related research described highly overlapping thymic repertoires among unrelated individuals.

This receptor was taken from a boy in the first two years of life with a congenital heart defect. The gene calls are TRBV28 and TRBJ2-1, with D possibly being TRBD2 (5 bases). Material: thymocytes. The chain's CDR3 is CASTEEGLDNEQFF. The CDR3 DNA sequence: TGTGCCAGCACCGAAGAGGGCCTGGACAATGAGCAGTTCTTC.